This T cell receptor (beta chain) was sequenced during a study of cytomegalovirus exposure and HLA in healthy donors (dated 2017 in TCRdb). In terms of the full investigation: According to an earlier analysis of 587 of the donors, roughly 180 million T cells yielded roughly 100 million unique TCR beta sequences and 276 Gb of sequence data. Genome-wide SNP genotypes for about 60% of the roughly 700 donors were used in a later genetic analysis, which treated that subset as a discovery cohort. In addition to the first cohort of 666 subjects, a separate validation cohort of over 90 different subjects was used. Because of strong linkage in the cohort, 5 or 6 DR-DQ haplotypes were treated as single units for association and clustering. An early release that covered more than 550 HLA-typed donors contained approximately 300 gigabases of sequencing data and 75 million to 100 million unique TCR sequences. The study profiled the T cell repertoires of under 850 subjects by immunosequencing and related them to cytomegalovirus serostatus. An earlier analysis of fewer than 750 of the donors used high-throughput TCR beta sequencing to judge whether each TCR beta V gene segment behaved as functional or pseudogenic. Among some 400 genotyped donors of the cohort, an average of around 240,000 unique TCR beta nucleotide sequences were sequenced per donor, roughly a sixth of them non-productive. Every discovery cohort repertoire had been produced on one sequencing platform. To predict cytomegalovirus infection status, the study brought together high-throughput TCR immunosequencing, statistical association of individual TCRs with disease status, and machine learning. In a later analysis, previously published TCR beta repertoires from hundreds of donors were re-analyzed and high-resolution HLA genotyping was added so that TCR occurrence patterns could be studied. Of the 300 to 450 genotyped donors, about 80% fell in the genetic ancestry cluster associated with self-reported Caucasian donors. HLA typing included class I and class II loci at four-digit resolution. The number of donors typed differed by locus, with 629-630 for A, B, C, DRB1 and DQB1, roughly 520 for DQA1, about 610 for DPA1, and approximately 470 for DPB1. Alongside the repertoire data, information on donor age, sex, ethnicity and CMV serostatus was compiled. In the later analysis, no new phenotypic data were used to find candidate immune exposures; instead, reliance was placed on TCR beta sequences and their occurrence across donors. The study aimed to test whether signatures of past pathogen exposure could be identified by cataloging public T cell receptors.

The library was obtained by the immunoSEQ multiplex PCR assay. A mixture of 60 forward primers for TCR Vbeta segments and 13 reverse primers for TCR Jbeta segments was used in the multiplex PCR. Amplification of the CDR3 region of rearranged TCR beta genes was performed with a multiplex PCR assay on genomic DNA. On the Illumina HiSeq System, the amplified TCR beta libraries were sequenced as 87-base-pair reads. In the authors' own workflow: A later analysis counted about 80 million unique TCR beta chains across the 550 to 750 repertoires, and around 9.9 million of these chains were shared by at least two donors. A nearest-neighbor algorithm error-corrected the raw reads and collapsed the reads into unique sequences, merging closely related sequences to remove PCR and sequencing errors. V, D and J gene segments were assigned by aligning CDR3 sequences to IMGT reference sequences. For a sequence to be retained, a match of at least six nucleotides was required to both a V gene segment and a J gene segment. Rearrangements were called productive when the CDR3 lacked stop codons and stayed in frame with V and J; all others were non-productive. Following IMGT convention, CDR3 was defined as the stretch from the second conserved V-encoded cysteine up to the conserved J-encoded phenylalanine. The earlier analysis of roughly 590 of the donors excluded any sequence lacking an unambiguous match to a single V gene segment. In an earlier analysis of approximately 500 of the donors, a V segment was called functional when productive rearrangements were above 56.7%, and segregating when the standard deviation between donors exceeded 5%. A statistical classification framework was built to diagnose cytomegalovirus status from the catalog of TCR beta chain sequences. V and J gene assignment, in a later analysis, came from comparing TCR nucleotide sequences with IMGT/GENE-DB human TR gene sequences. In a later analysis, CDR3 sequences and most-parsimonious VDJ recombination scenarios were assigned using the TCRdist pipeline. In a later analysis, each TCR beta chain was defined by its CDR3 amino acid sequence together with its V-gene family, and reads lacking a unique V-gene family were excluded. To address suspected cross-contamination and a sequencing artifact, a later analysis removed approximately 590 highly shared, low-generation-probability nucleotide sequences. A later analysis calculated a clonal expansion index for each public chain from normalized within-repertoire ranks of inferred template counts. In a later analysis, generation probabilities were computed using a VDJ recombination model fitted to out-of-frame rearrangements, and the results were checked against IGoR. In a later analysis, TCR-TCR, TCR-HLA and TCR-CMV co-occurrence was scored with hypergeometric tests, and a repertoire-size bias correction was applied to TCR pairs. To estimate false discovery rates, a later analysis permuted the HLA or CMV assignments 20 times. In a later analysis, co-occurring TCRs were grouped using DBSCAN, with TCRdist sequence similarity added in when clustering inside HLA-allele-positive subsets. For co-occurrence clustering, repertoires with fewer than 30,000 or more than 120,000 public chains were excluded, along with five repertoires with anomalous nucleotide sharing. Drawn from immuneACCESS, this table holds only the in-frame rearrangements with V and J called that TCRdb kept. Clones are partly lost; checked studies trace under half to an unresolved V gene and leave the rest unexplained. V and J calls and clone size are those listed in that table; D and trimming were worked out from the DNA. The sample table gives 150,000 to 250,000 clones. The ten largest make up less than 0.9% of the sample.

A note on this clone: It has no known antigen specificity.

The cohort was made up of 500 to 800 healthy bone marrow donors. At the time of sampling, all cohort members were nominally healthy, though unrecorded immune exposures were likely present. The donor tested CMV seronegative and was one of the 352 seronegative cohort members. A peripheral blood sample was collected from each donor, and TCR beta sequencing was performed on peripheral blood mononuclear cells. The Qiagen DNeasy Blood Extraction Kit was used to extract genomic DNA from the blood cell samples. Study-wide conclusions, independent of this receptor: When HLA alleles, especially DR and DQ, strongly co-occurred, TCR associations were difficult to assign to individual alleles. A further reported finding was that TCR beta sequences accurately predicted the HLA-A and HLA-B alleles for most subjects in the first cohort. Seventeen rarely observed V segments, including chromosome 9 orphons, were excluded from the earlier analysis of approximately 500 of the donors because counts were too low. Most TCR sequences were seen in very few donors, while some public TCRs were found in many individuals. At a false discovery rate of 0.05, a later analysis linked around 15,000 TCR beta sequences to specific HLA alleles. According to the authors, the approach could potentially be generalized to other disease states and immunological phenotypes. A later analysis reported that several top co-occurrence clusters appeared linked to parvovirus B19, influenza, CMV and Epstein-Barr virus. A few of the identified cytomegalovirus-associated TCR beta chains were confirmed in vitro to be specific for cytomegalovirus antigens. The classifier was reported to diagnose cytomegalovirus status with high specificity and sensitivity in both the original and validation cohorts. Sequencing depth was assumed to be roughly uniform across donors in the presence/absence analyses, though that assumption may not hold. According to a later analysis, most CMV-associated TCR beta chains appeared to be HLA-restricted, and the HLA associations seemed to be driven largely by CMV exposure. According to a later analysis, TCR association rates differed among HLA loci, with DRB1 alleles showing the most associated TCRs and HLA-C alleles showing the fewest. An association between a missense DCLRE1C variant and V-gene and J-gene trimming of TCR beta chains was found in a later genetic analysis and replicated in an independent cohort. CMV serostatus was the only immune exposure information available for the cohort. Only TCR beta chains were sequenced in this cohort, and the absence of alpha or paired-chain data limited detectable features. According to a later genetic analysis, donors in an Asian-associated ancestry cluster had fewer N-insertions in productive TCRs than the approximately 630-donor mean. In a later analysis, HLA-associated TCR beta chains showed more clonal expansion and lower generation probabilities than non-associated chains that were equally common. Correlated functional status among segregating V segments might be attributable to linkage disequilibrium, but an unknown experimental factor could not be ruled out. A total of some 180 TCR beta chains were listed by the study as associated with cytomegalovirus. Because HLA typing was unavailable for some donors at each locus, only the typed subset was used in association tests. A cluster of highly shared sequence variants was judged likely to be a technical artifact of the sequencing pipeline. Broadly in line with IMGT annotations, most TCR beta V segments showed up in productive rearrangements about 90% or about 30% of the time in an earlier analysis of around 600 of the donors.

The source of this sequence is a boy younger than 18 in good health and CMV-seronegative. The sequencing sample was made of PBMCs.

The encoded CDR3 is CSVAGRRNTIYF. The nucleotide sequence reads TGCAGCGTAGCGGGACGGCGAAACACCATATATTTT. The V and J segments used are TRBV29-1 and TRBJ1-3; the D segment could be TRBD1, given 5 matching bases. V loses 6 bases of germline sequence and J loses 5 bases, and the interval between the two ends is 11 bases. CDR3 length: 12 amino acids, cysteine to phenylalanine. Only the CDR3 part of the read is kept: 36 bases, read in frame from the first base. Looking up the germline V gene yields CDR1 SQVTM and CDR2 ANQGSEA.